Listed here is a single T cell receptor beta chain. This CDR3 is missing its conserved last phenylalanine or tryptophan, likely due to a read error. No DNA is shown, since the ends of the CDR3 on it are uncertain; the CDR3 is the one TCRdb lists. 60 Vbeta and 13 Jbeta primers were used in PCR. Profiling relied on immunoSEQ multiplex PCR, and the TCRdb table lists in-frame clones only, not all of them. This sample's table has 95,000 to 150,000 clones. The data originate from a study of cytomegalovirus exposure and HLA in healthy donors. Study-level background: Researchers found that under 90% of over 350 genotyped donors fell within the Caucasian-associated ancestry cluster.

Inclusive of both ends, the CDR3 amounts to 11 amino acids. Germline assignment: CDR1 SGHDT and CDR2 YYEEEE. The chain combines TRBV5-6 with TRBJ2-4; the table names TRBD2, a call not compared with the DNA. The sequence derives from a man younger than 40 in good health and CMV-seronegative. Sequencing was carried out using PBMCs. CDR3 residues: CASSLRTSREI.